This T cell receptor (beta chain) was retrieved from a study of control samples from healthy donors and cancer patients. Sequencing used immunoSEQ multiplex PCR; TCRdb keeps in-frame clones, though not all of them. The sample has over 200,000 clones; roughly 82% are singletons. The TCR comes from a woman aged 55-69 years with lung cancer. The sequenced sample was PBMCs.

DNA for the CDR3: TGTGCCAGCGGGCAGGGCGAGGCTTTCTTT. Translating it yields CASGQGEAFF. The rearrangement uses TRBV2 and TRBJ1-1, with D perhaps TRBD1 (5 bases). CDR1 and CDR2 (germline): SNHLY, FYNNEI. The ends were cut back, 8 bases at V and 11 bases at J, with 12 bases in the middle. The CDR3 is 10 amino acids. The full variable domain, in which reference TRBV2 and TRBJ1-1 provide the parts outside the CDR3, is EPEVTQTPSHQVTQMGQEVILRCVPISNHLYFYWYRQILGQKVEFLVSFYNNEISEKSEIFDDQFSVERPDGSNFTLKIRSTKLEDSAMYFCASGQGEAFFGQGTRLTVV.